The entry below describes one T cell receptor beta chain. Its target is not known. The data originate from a study of shared clonotypes between healthy human individuals. Sequencing used immunoSEQ multiplex PCR; TCRdb keeps in-frame clones, though not all of them. The sample holds under 2,500,000 clones; around 95% are singletons and the top ten take around 0.13%. CDR1 is SQVTM, CDR2 ANQGSEA, per germline. The length of the CDR3 is 14 residues. With V trimmed by 4 bases and J by 0 bases, 5 bases remained unmatched. Study-level findings and limits: Naive CD4 clonotype sharing across a handful of donors was around 5%. Estimated richness values were generally larger in naive subsets than in memory subsets.

The chain employs TRBV29-1 and TRBJ2-7; 8 positions match TRBD1. The clonotype was recovered from a young man in good health. What was sequenced was naive CD4+ T cells sorted from blood. The sample's subset: CD45RA+ positively selected. CDR3 in amino acids: CSVVRDRSSYEQYF. CDR3 sequence (DNA): TGCAGCGTTGTTAGGGACAGGAGCTCCTACGAGCAGTACTTC.